This T cell receptor (beta chain) was observed in a study of cytomegalovirus exposure and HLA in healthy donors. Points from the study as a whole: Accurate prediction of most subjects' HLA-A and HLA-B alleles from TCR beta sequences was reported.

V lost 0 bases and J 0 bases, leaving 12 bases between the germline ends. Germline V gene lookup returns CDR1 KGHSH and CDR2 LQKENI. This CDR3 is built from 17 residues. There were likely unrecorded immune exposures, though donors were nominally healthy when sampled. PCR primers comprised 60 Vbeta and 13 Jbeta primers. The table came from immunoSEQ multiplex PCR; TCRdb's copy has only in-frame clones and leaves some out. Altogether roughly 160,000 clones are present, around 85% being singletons, with the ten largest covering 9.3%. As concerns this clone: The antigen is not known.

Sequencing was carried out using PBMCs. This chain uses TRBV18 with TRBJ1-3, with D unresolved. The TCR comes from a man aged 18 to 30 in good health and CMV-seropositive. The CDR3 coding sequence is TGTGCCAGCTCACCACCGAGGTTCTCTAGCTCTGGAAACACCATATATTTT. This sequence encodes CASSPPRFSSSGNTIYF.